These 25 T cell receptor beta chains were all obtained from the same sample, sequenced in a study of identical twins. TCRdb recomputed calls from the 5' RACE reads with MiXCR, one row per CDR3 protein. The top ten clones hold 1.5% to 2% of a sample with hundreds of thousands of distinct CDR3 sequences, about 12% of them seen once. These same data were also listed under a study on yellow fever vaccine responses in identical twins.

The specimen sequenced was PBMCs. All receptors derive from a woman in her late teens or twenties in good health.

The CDR3 spells CASSPRGQGRTGELFF. In DNA, the CDR3 is TGCGCCAGCAGCCCGCGCGGGCAGGGGCGGACCGGGGAGCTGTTTTTT. This chain connects TRBV5-1 to TRBJ2-2, with a tentative D call TRBD1 (6 bases). The V end was cut by 4 bases, the J end by 5 bases, with 18 bases between. This CDR3 spans 16 amino acids. Germline loops: CDR1 SGHRS, CDR2 YFSETQ. The full variable domain, in which reference TRBV5-1 and TRBJ2-2 provide the parts outside the CDR3, is KAGVTQTPRYLIKTRGQQVTLSCSPISGHRSVSWYQQTPGQGLQFLFEYFSETQRNKGNFPGRFSGRQFSNSRSEMNVSTLELGDSALYLCASSPRGQGRTGELFFGEGSRLTVL.

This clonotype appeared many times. In nucleotides, the CDR3 is TGTGCCAGCAGCCCACAGAAGAACACCGGGGAGCTGTTTTTT. It specifies CASSPQKNTGELFF. The chain carries TRBV6-1 and TRBJ2-2; no definite D call. Trimming shortened V by 6 bases and J by 1 base, and 9 bases separated the two germline ends. This CDR3 comprises 14 residues. Looked up from germline, CDR1 is MNHNS and CDR2 is SASEGT.

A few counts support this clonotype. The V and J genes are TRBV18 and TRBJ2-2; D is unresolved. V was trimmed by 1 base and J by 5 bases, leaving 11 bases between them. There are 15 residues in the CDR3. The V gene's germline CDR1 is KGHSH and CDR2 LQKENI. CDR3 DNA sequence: TGTGCCAGCTCACCACGGCAAGCCAATACCGGGGAGCTGTTTTTT. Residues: CASSPRQANTGELFF. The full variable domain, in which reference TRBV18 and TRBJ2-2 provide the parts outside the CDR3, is NAGVMQNPRHLVRRRGQEARLRCSPMKGHSHVYWYRQLPEEGLKFMVYLQKENIIDESGMPKERFSAEFPKEGPSILRIQQVVRGDSAAYFCASSPRQANTGELFFGEGSRLTVL.

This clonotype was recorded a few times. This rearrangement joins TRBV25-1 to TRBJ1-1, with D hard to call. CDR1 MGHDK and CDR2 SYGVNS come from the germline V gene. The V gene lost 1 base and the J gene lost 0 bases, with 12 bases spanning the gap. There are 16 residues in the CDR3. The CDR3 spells CASSESGGLLNTEAFF. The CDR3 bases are TGTGCCAGCAGTGAATCAGGTGGTTTACTGAACACTGAAGCTTTCTTT.

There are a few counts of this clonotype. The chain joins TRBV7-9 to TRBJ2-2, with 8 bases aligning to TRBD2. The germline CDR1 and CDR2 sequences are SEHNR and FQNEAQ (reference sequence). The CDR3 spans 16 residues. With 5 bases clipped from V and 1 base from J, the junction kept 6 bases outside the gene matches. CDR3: CASSPWSGRNTGELFF. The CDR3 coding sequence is TGTGCCAGCAGCCCCTGGAGCGGGAGGAACACCGGGGAGCTGTTTTTT.

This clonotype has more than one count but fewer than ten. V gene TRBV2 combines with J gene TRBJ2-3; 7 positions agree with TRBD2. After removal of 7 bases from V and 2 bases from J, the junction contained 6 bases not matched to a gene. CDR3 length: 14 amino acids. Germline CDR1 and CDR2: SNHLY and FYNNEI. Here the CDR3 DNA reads TGTGCCAGCACGCGGCGGGGGACCACAGATACGCAGTATTTT. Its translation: CASTRRGTTDTQYF.

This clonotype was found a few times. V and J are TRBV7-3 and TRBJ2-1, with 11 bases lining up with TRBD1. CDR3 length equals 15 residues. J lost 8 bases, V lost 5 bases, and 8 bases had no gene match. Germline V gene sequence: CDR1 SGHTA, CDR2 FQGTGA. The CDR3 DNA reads TGTGCCAGCAGCCTCCGGGACAGGGGGTTCGATGAGCAGTTCTTC. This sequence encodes CASSLRDRGFDEQFF.

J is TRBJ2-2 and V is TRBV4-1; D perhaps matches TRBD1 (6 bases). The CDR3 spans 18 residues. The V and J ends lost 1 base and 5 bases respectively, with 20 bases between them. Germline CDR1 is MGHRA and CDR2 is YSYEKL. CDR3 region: CASSQVVPRDTSTGELFF. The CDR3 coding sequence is TGCGCCAGCAGCCAAGTCGTACCCCGGGACACATCAACCGGGGAGCTGTTTTTT.

The CDR3 DNA reads TGCAGTGCTAAAGTCTCTGGGGCCAACGTCCTGACTTTC. Protein product: CSAKVSGANVLTF. This sequence joins TRBV20-1 and TRBJ2-6, with no clear D. In germline, CDR1 is DFQATT, CDR2 SNEGSKA (reference sequence). There are 13 residues in the CDR3. The V end was cut by 4 bases, the J end by 0 bases, with 4 bases between.

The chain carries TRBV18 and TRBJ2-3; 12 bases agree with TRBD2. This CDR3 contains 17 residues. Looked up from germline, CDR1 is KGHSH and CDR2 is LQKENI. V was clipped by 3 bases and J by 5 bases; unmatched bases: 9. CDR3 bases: TGTGCCAGCTCACCGCGGACTAGCGGGGCTGGTATAGATACGCAGTATTTT. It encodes CASSPRTSGAGIDTQYF.

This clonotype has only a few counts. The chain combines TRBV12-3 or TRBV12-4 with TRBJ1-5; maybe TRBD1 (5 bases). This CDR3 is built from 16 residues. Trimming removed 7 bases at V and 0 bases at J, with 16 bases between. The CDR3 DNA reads TGTGCCAGCACTATCGGGACGGATTATAGCAATCAGCCCCAGCATTTT. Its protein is CASTIGTDYSNQPQHF.

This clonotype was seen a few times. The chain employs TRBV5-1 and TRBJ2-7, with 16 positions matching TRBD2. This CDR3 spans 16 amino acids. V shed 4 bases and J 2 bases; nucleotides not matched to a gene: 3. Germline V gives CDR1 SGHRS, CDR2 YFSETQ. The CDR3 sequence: CASSAGLAGGAYEQYF. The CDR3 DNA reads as TGCGCCAGCAGCGCGGGACTAGCGGGAGGGGCCTACGAGCAGTACTTC.

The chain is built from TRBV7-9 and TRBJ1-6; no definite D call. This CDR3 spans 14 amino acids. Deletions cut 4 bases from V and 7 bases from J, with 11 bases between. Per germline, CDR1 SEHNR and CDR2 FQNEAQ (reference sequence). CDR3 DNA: TGTGCCAGCAGCTATGATACAGCGAATTCACCCCTCCACTTT. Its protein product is CASSYDTANSPLHF.

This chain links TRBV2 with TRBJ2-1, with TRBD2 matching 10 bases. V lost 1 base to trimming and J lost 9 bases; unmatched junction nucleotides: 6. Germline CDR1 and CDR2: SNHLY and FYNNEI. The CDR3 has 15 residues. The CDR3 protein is CASSEVGLAGVEQFF. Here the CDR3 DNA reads TGTGCCAGCAGTGAAGTCGGGCTAGCGGGGGTTGAGCAGTTCTTC.

The CDR3 DNA reads TGTGCCACCAGTGAAAAAGACTGGAGCTCCTACAATGAGCAGTTCTTC. Translated, it gives CATSEKDWSSYNEQFF. This sequence joins TRBV24-1 and TRBJ2-1; D remains unclear. Per the germline V gene, CDR1 is KGHDR and CDR2 is SFDVKD. CDR3 length equals 16 residues. V lost 4 bases, J lost 0 bases, and 12 bases lay in between.

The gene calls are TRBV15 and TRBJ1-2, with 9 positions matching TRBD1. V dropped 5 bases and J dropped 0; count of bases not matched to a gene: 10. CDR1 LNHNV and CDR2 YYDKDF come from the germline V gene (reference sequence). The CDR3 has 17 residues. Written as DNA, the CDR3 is TGTGCCACCAGCGGCCGGGACAGGGCCAAATCTAACTATGGCTACACCTTC. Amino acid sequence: CATSGRDRAKSNYGYTF.

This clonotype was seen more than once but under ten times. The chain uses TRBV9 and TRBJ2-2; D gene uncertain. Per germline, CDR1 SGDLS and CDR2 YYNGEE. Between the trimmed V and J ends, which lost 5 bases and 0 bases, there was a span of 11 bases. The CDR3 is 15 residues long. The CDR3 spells CASRDKEPNTGELFF. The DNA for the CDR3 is TGTGCCAGCAGAGACAAAGAACCGAACACCGGGGAGCTGTTTTTT.

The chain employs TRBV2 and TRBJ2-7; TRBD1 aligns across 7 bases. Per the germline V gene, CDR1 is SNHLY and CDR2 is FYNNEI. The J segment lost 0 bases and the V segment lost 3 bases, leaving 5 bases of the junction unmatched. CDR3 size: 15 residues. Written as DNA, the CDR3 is TGTGCCAGCAGTGATGGACAGGCCCTCTCCTACGAGCAGTACGTC. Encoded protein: CASSDGQALSYEQYV.

CDR3 bases: TGCGCAAGACAGGGGGAGGGCACCGGGGAGCTGTTTTTT. This encodes CARQGEGTGELFF. The chain is built from TRBV29-1 and TRBJ2-2; TRBD1 matches at 9 bases. The CDR3 contains 13 residues. Looked up from germline, CDR1 is SQVTM and CDR2 is ANQGSEA.

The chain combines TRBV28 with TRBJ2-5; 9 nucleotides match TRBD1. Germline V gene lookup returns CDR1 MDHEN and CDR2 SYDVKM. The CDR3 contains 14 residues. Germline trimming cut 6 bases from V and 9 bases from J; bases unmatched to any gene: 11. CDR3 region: CASSGTGQGASQYF. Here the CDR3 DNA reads TGTGCCAGCAGCGGAACGGGACAGGGTGCGTCCCAGTACTTC.

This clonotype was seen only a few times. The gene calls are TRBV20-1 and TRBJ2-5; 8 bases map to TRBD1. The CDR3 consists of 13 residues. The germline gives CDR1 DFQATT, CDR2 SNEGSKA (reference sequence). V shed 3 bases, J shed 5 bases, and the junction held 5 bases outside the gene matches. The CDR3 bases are TGCAGTGCTAGGGACAGGGTACAGGAGACCCAGTACTTC. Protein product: CSARDRVQETQYF.

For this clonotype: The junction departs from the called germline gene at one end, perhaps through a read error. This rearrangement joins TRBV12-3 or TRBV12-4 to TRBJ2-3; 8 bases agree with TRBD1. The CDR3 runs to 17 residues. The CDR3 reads CARSWPEGTGSTDTQYF. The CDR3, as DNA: TGTGCCCGCAGTTGGCCGGAAGGGACAGGTAGCACAGATACGCAGTATTTT.

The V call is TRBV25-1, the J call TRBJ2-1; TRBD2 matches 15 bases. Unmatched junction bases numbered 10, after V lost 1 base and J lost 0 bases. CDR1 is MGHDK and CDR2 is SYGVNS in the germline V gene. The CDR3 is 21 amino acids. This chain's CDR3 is CASSESRMGTSGRSSYNEQFF. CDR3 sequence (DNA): TGTGCCAGCAGTGAATCTAGGATGGGGACTAGCGGGAGGTCCTCCTACAATGAGCAGTTCTTC.

CDR3 in amino acids: CASSLTPFESQHF. The CDR3 bases are TGTGCCAGCAGCTTAACCCCCTTTGAATCCCAGCATTTT. The V gene is TRBV7-6, the J gene TRBJ1-5; D not resolved. The CDR3 has 13 residues. Germline CDR1 and CDR2: SGHVS and FNYEAQ. V lost 2 bases and J lost 11, with 13 bases in between.

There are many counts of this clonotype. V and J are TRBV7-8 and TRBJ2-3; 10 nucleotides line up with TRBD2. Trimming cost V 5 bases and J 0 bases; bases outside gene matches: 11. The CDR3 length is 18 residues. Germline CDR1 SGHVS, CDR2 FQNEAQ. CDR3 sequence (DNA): TGTGCCAGCAGCGCTACTACGGGACTAGCGATAAGCACAGATACGCAGTATTTT. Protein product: CASSATTGLAISTDTQYF.